The following is a T cell receptor (beta chain) sequence with its context. The data derive from a study of blood T cell repertoires in COVID-19. This CDR3 is built from 15 residues. The germline V and J ends were trimmed by 1 base and 1 base, with 9 bases remaining between them. Germline CDR1 SGHRS, CDR2 YFSETQ. Repertoires were generated with immunoSEQ multiplex PCR, while TCRdb's copy carries only in-frame clones and drops some. The table has approximately 180,000 clones, around 87% seen once; the top ten hold 2% to 3%. The gene calls are TRBV5-1 and TRBJ2-1; no firm D call. This clonotype originated in a man aged 40-50 years with active or convalescent COVID-19. The material sequenced was peripheral blood. The CDR3 loop reads CASSLTAFSYNEQFF. The CDR3, as DNA: TGCGCCAGCAGCTTGACCGCGTTTTCCTACAATGAGCAGTTCTTC.